This T cell receptor (beta chain) was observed in a study of T cells in localized non-small cell lung cancer. General study results and limits: Longer overall survival accompanied higher blood T cell density. Adjacent lung exhibited a median of approximately 50 among the 100 most abundant tumor clones. The study found T cell clonality highest in uninvolved adjacent lung, above tumor.

Worth noting for this clone: Its matching antigen is unknown.

Profiling relied on immunoSEQ multiplex PCR, and the TCRdb table lists in-frame clones only, not all of them. The sample holds about 29,000 clones, roughly nine tenths seen once. Sequenced here: peripheral blood, sampled before any cancer treatment. This clonotype was sampled from a woman aged 35-70 years with stage I lung adenocarcinoma.

CDR3 sequence reads: CASGQRETQYF. The CDR3, as DNA: TGTGCCAGCGGCCAAAGGGAGACCCAGTACTTC. The chain uses TRBV7-9 and TRBJ2-5; D gene uncertain. Germline V gives CDR1 SEHNR, CDR2 FQNEAQ (reference sequence). Trimming removed 8 bases from V and 5 bases from J, with 9 bases in between. This CDR3 is built from 11 residues. Supplemented by reference TRBV7-9 and TRBJ2-5, the full variable domain reads DTGVSQNPRHKITKRGQNVTFRCDPISEHNRLYWYRQTLGQGPEFLTYFQNEAQLEKSRLLSDRFSAERPKGSFSTLEIQRTEQGDSAMYLCASGQRETQYFGPGTRLLVL.